This is a list of T cell receptor beta chains from one sample in a study of T-cell memory formation after mild COVID-19. A single record per CDR3 protein comes from TCRdb applying MiXCR to the 5' RACE reads. The table shows about 450,000 distinct CDR3 sequences, with about a quarter occurring only once. The material sequenced was PBMCs or a T cell subset sorted from them (not recorded which). The receptors shown here come from an adult woman who had mild COVID-19 (a few samples of this study predate the infection). Cell type and time point are not known. Each CDR3 is given with its conserved first and last residue. Fields, in order: V gene, CDR3 length, D gene, CDR3 protein. D genes are given only for firm matches.

TRBV6-5 | 14 | - | CASSYSKGNYGYTF
TRBV7-9 | 14 | - | CASSLDGDVGEAFF
TRBV5-6 | 14 | - | CASSLERLGGTQYF
TRBV7-2 | 15 | - | CASSAEVSPGGTQYF
TRBV27 | 14 | TRBD1 | CASSPTGLSYGYTF
TRBV12-3/TRBV12-4 | 14 | TRBD1 | CASSFQGAAETQYF
TRBV11-2 | 13 | - | CASSLGKLYEQYF
TRBV28 | 15 | - | CASSFLRRAKNIQYF
TRBV20-1 | 20 | TRBD2 | CSARDLLAGVENTAADTQYF
TRBV7-2 | 15 | - | CASSLTRDLNTEAFF
TRBV25-1 | 16 | - | CASSDAGVQPVFEQYF
TRBV5-1 | 15 | TRBD2 | CASSLVAGASHEQFF
TRBV24-1 | 13 | TRBD1 | CATGRTGGIEQYF
TRBV5-1 | 16 | - | CASSFEALTSTDTQYF
TRBV29-1 | 13 | - | CSGGGSGGTEAFF
TRBV24-1 | 15 | - | CATSGGQGFGATQYF
TRBV14 | 15 | - | CASSQIRQALDTQYF
TRBV5-1 | 15 | - | CASSLGGSGANVLTF
TRBV12-3/TRBV12-4 | 15 | TRBD1 | CASSPDRATSYEQYF
TRBV6-4 | 14 | - | CASSPGTDNYGYTF
TRBV12-3/TRBV12-4 | 12 | - | CASSFGKGMAFF
TRBV21-1 | 14 | - | CASSKEPHTGELFF
TRBV9 | 13 | - | CASSAAGQETQYF
TRBV2 | 17 | - | CASSAQGRSAPNQPQHF
TRBV4-2 | 16 | - | CASSQDRGREAHEQYF
TRBV12-3/TRBV12-4 | 17 | - | CASGPDLFATRVYEQYF
TRBV4-1 | 18 | TRBD2 | CASSQEDSGTSNTGELFF
TRBV11-3 | 17 | - | CASSLPSVGGGADEQFF
TRBV6-5 | 18 | - | CASSYSSAGAAARNEQFF
TRBV19 | 18 | TRBD2 | CASSIGRMRGLASDTQYF
TRBV6-5 | 12 | - | CASRPIGGELFF
TRBV20-1 | 15 | - | CSARDYRRLNTEAFF
TRBV2 | 15 | - | CASSVQRFSYNEQFF
TRBV30 | 10 | - | CAWTNTEAFF
TRBV7-9 | 19 | TRBD2 | CASSLLPRLAGDMSYEQYF
TRBV20-1 | 15 | - | CSARDMGLSTDTQYF
TRBV19 | 14 | TRBD1 | CASSMGQENTEAFF
TRBV4-3 | 16 | TRBD1 | CASSQLSGTAADTQYF
TRBV9 | 13 | - | CASSVASSYEQYF
TRBV24-1 | 11 | - | CATSDYQKQYF
TRBV20-1 | 14 | - | CSAREGSGGNGYTF
TRBV20-1 | 16 | TRBD1 | CSARATQGAGYNEQFF
TRBV27 | 15 | TRBD2 | CASSHPGLAGNEQFF
TRBV6-5 | 14 | - | CASSSTGLAYEQYF
TRBV5-8 | 12 | - | CASSYASRELFF
TRBV20-1 | 14 | TRBD1 | CSARQRTGDVGYTF
TRBV12-3/TRBV12-4 | 14 | - | CASKAGSGGQPQHF
TRBV6-9 | 12 | - | CASMAVPTEQYF
TRBV7-9 | 15 | TRBD1 | CASSRPGQSTDTQYF
TRBV5-1 | 16 | TRBD1 | CASSATPDRVTDTQYF
TRBV20-1 | 14 | TRBD1 | CSAQGGTGSGEQYF
TRBV10-3 | 14 | - | CAINTGEQYYGYTF
TRBV12-3/TRBV12-4 | 15 | - | CASSLWEVRDTEAFF
TRBV15 | 14 | TRBD2 | CATSTRAGEETQYF